This T cell receptor beta chain was profiled in a study of cytomegalovirus exposure and HLA in healthy donors. Researchers ran the PCR with 60 Vbeta and 13 Jbeta primers. In the study's own analysis: Later analysis identified 88 million or so unique TCR beta chains, roughly 11 million shared. Only in-frame clones appear in the TCRdb table, and some are missing; sequencing was by immunoSEQ multiplex PCR. That table supplies the V and J calls and clone size; D and trimming were determined from the DNA. The table includes some 120,000 clones, 6.5% to 9.5% detected once. Regarding this clone: Its antigen is as yet unknown.

Trimming took 5 bases from V and 1 from J; bases not matched to a gene: 6. The CDR3 is 15 residues long. Germline CDR1 LNHDA, CDR2 SQIVND (reference sequence). Study-level results: TCR beta sequences reportedly predicted most subjects' HLA-A and HLA-B alleles accurately.

The TCR originated in a woman aged 40 to 50 in good health and CMV-seropositive. Sequenced material: PBMCs. The chain joins TRBV19 to TRBJ1-1, with 8 bases lining up with TRBD1. Here the CDR3 DNA reads TGTGCCAGTAGTCATACAGGGGGAGGGAACACTGAAGCTTTCTTT. It translates to CASSHTGGGNTEAFF.